A selection of T cell receptor beta chains follows, all from one sample in a study of regulatory T cells in long-lasting Graves disease. TCRdb called the multiplex PCR reads again in MiXCR, with one record for every CDR3 protein. The data hold 350,000 to 450,000 distinct CDR3 sequences, with 21% observed a single time. The sequences come from peripheral blood mononuclear cells (PBMCs), collected when the disease was refractory, from a patient treated with antithyroid drugs. These receptors were taken from a female donor with Graves disease. Each CDR3 is given without its conserved first and last residue. Where a row states a size, it is once, few, many or the class of an expanded clone; other rows omit it.

abundance: many
v_gene: TRBV20-1
j_gene: TRBJ1-1
CDR3aa: SASRQGAAF

abundance: -
v_gene: TRBV4-1
j_gene: TRBJ1-5
CDR3aa: ASSQAGNQPQH

abundance: -
v_gene: TRBV4-1
j_gene: TRBJ1-4
CDR3aa: ASSQVLGGEKLF

abundance: -
v_gene: TRBV6-2/TRBV6-3
j_gene: TRBJ2-1
CDR3aa: ASSYPGSGNEQF

abundance: many
v_gene: TRBV29-1
j_gene: TRBJ1-2
CDR3aa: SAWDRVESNYGYT

abundance: many
v_gene: TRBV28
j_gene: TRBJ1-1
CDR3aa: ASSGRPPGTEAF

abundance: few
v_gene: TRBV7-3
j_gene: TRBJ2-1
CDR3aa: ASSLDLYNEQF

abundance: many
v_gene: TRBV3-1
j_gene: TRBJ2-3
CDR3aa: ASSFSDTQY

abundance: -
v_gene: TRBV5-1
j_gene: TRBJ2-3
CDR3aa: ASSPGLAGTSTDTQY

abundance: few
v_gene: TRBV2
j_gene: TRBJ2-7
CDR3aa: ASSERDSYEQY

abundance: many
v_gene: TRBV5-1
j_gene: TRBJ1-2
CDR3aa: ASSLAVGGDGYT

abundance: many
v_gene: TRBV29-1
j_gene: TRBJ2-5
CDR3aa: SAWQGDAGTQY

abundance: -
v_gene: TRBV6-1
j_gene: TRBJ2-2
CDR3aa: ASSPLTEREKLF